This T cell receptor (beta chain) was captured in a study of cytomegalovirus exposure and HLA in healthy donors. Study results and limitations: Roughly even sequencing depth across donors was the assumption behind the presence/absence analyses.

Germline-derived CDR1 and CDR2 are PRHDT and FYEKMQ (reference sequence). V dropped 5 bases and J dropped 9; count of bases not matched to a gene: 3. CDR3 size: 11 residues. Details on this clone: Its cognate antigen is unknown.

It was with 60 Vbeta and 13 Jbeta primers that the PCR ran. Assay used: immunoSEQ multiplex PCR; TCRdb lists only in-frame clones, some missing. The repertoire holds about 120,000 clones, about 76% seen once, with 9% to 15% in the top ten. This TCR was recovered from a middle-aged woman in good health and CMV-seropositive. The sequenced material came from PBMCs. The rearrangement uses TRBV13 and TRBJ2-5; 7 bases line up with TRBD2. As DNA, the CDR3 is TGTGCCAGCAGCCTTCGGGGGGCCCAGTACTTC. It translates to CASSLRGAQYF.